This entry describes one TCR beta chain. The data derive from a study of T cell clusters in autoimmune cytopenias. Overall study: Healthy control donors averaged 56 years of age, with a median of roughly 64 years.

Per the germline V gene, CDR1 is SGHDT and CDR2 is YYEEEE. The CDR3 contains 17 residues. Approximately 40,000 genome equivalents of blood DNA were amplified for TRB. TRB rearrangements were amplified by touch-down multiplex PCR with mixed TRB-A/B primers. Each CDR3 protein gets one entry in TCRdb, which reprocessed the multiplex PCR reads and gives no DNA. The listing contains about 12,000 distinct CDR3 sequences. This sample was also put to use in a study of T cell repertoires in aging, cancer and after chemotherapy. That study adds: The repertoire data cannot show anything about immunological memory following chemotherapy.

The sequencing input was peripheral blood. The clonotype originates from a human donor in good health. The chain joins TRBV5-6 to TRBJ1-1; TCRdb designates TRBD1, a call that cannot be tested without DNA. The CDR3 loop reads CASSPTRGSFMNTEAFF. The whole variable domain, filled in from reference TRBV5-6 and TRBJ1-1, reads DAGVTQSPTHLIKTRGQQVTLRCSPKSGHDTVSWYQQALGQGPQFIFQYYEEEERQRGNFPDRFSGHQFPNYSSELNVNALLLGDSALYLCASSPTRGSFMNTEAFFGQGTRLTVV.